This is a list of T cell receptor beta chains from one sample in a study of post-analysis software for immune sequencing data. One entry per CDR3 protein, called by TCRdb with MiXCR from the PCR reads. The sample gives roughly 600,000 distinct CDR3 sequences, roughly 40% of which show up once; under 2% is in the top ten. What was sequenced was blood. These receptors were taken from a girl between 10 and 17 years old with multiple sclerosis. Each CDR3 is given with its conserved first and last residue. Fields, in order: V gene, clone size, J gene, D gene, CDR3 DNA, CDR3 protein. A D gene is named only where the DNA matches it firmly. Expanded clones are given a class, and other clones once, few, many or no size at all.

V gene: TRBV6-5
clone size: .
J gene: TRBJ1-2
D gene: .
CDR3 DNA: TGTGCCAGCACGGATCGGCAGGCCTATGGCTACACCTTC
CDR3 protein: CASTDRQAYGYTF

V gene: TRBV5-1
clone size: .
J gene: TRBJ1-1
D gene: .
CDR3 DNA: TGCGCCAGCAGCTACAGCGGGGGCCTTGAAACTTTCTTT
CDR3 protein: CASSYSGGLETFF

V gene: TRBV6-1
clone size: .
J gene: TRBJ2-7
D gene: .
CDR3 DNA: TGTGCCAGCAGTGCTGACCACTTGGGGTCTGCCTACGAGCAGTACTTC
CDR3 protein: CASSADHLGSAYEQYF

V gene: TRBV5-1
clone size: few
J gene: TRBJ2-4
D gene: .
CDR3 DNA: TGCGCCAGCAGAAAGGGTGCGGAAAACATTCAGTACTTC
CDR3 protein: CASRKGAENIQYF

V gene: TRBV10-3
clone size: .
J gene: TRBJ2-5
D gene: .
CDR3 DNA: TGTGCCATCAGCCAAGGAGGGGGAGGTCAAGAGACCCAGTACTTC
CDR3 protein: CAISQGGGGQETQYF

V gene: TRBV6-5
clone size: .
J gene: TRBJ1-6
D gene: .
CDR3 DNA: TGTGCCAGCAGATCCGGACTCATGTGGAATTCACCCCTCCACTTT
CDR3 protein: CASRSGLMWNSPLHF

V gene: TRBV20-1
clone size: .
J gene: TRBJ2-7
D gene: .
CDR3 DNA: TGCAGTGCTACGCAGGACTACTCCCAACCCTACGAGCAGTACTTC
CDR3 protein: CSATQDYSQPYEQYF

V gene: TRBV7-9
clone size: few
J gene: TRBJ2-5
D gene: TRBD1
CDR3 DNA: TGTGCCAGCAGCTTAGGAGACAGGGGGCTAAGAGAGACCCAGTACTTC
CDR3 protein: CASSLGDRGLRETQYF

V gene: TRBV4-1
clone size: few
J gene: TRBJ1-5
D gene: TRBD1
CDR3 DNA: TGCGCCAGCAGCCAGTATATCACGGGACAGGGGATGGAGCAGCCCCAGCATTTT
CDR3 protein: CASSQYITGQGMEQPQHF

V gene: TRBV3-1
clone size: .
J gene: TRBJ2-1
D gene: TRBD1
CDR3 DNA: TGTGCCAGCAGCCAGGTGCACCCGGGACAGGGGGTCTACAATGAGCAGTTCTTC
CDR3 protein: CASSQVHPGQGVYNEQFF

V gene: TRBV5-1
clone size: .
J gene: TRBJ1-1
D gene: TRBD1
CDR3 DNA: TGCGCCAGCAGCGCCGGACAGGGGGCCAGGAACACTGAAGCTTTCTTT
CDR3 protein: CASSAGQGARNTEAFF